A selection of T cell receptor beta chains follows, all from one sample in a study of breast tumors, draining lymph nodes, adjacent tissues. From the multiplex PCR reads, TCRdb called clonotypes with MiXCR, one entry per CDR3 protein. The table includes tens of thousands of distinct CDR3 sequences, about 36% detected once. Material: breast tumor tissue. The source of these receptors is a female donor with breast cancer. Some clones in this sample may be carry-over from other donors' samples. The CDR3 runs from the conserved cysteine through the conserved F or W. Each record gives: D gene, clone size, V gene, J gene, CDR3 DNA, CDR3 protein. A D gene is named only where the DNA matches it firmly. Size values are once, few and many counts, or a class for expanded clones, and some rows have none.

d_call: TRBD2
clone_size: many
v_call: TRBV3-1
j_call: TRBJ2-2
cdr3_nt: TGTGCCAGCAGCCGGACTAGCGGGAGAGCGAACACCGGGGAGCTGTTTTTT
cdr3_aa: CASSRTSGRANTGELFF

d_call: TRBD2
clone_size: .
v_call: TRBV6-2/TRBV6-3
j_call: TRBJ2-1
cdr3_nt: TGTGCCAGCAGCCGACTAGCAGGTTACAATGAGCAGTCCTTC
cdr3_aa: CASSRLAGYNEQSF

d_call: .
clone_size: few
v_call: TRBV6-1
j_call: TRBJ2-3
cdr3_nt: TGTGCCACTCTACAGGGCGTAGGTAGCACAGATACGCAGTATTTT
cdr3_aa: CATLQGVGSTDTQYF

d_call: TRBD2
clone_size: many
v_call: TRBV4-1
j_call: TRBJ2-2
cdr3_nt: TGCGCCAGCAGCCAAGTGGGACTATTCGGGGAGCTGTTTTTT
cdr3_aa: CASSQVGLFGELFF

d_call: .
clone_size: many
v_call: TRBV28
j_call: TRBJ2-7
cdr3_nt: TGTGCCAGCAGTTTCTCTTTCTTCGGTTCATTCTACGAGCAGTACTTC
cdr3_aa: CASSFSFFGSFYEQYF

d_call: .
clone_size: many
v_call: TRBV6-2/TRBV6-3
j_call: TRBJ1-6
cdr3_nt: TGTGCCAGCAGTGAGGGACGGAACTATTCACCCCTCCACTTT
cdr3_aa: CASSEGRNYSPLHF

d_call: TRBD1
clone_size: .
v_call: TRBV20-1
j_call: TRBJ2-5
cdr3_nt: TGCAGTGCCGCGGGCGAGATATCCGCGGACAGGACCCAAGAGACCCAGTACTTC
cdr3_aa: CSAAGEISADRTQETQYF

d_call: TRBD2
clone_size: once
v_call: TRBV7-2
j_call: TRBJ2-1
cdr3_nt: TGTGCCAGCAGCCCTAGGGGACTAGCGGGGGGTTCACCCTACAATGAGCAGTTCTTC
cdr3_aa: CASSPRGLAGGSPYNEQFF

d_call: TRBD1
clone_size: .
v_call: TRBV30
j_call: TRBJ1-5
cdr3_nt: TGTGCCTGGAGGGGACAGACCGAAGATCAGCCCCAGCATTTT
cdr3_aa: CAWRGQTEDQPQHF

d_call: TRBD1
clone_size: .
v_call: TRBV6-2/TRBV6-3
j_call: TRBJ2-2
cdr3_nt: TGTGCCAGCACCAAACAGGGGGCACCGAACACCGGGGAGCTGTTTTTT
cdr3_aa: CASTKQGAPNTGELFF

d_call: .
clone_size: many
v_call: TRBV7-9
j_call: TRBJ1-2
cdr3_nt: TGTGCCAGCAGCTTAGAACTCACCTATGGCTACACCTTC
cdr3_aa: CASSLELTYGYTF

d_call: TRBD1
clone_size: .
v_call: TRBV24-1
j_call: TRBJ2-5
cdr3_nt: TGTGCCACCAGTGAGCCTGGGACAGGGCTGCAAGAGACCCAGTACTTC
cdr3_aa: CATSEPGTGLQETQYF

d_call: .
clone_size: .
v_call: TRBV2
j_call: TRBJ2-1
cdr3_nt: TGTGCCAGCAGACCTCGCGTCTATAGCTACAATGAGCAGTTCTTC
cdr3_aa: CASRPRVYSYNEQFF

d_call: TRBD2
clone_size: .
v_call: TRBV20-1
j_call: TRBJ2-7
cdr3_nt: TGCAGTGCTAGTCGGGGGGACGAGCAGTACTTC
cdr3_aa: CSASRGDEQYF

d_call: TRBD1
clone_size: .
v_call: TRBV7-9
j_call: TRBJ2-3
cdr3_nt: TGTGCCAGCAGCTTGGGACAGGGTGTAGATACGCAGTATTTT
cdr3_aa: CASSLGQGVDTQYF

d_call: .
clone_size: many
v_call: TRBV6-1
j_call: TRBJ2-7
cdr3_nt: TGTGCCAGCAGTGAAAGTGGCGAGCAGTACTTC
cdr3_aa: CASSESGEQYF

d_call: TRBD1
clone_size: .
v_call: TRBV19
j_call: TRBJ1-1
cdr3_nt: TGTGCCAGTAGTGCCCGGGACAGCGGTGTCGCTGAAGCTTTCTTT
cdr3_aa: CASSARDSGVAEAFF

d_call: .
clone_size: many
v_call: TRBV6-1
j_call: TRBJ1-3
cdr3_nt: TGTGCCAGCACCCCGACACCGAGCTCTGGAAACACCATATATTTT
cdr3_aa: CASTPTPSSGNTIYF

d_call: .
clone_size: .
v_call: TRBV5-1
j_call: TRBJ1-4
cdr3_nt: TGCGCCAGCAGCTTAGACGGCCGTATAAATGAAAAACTGTTTTTT
cdr3_aa: CASSLDGRINEKLFF

d_call: TRBD1
clone_size: .
v_call: TRBV29-1
j_call: TRBJ2-7
cdr3_nt: TGCAGCGTTGTTGGGGACAGGGAGGGCGAGCAGTACTTC
cdr3_aa: CSVVGDREGEQYF

d_call: .
clone_size: once
v_call: TRBV5-4
j_call: TRBJ2-3
cdr3_nt: TGTGCCAGCAGCGAAGAACAGGGTGCAGCAGATACGCAGTATTTT
cdr3_aa: CASSEEQGAADTQYF

d_call: TRBD1
clone_size: many
v_call: TRBV11-2
j_call: TRBJ2-1
cdr3_nt: TGTGCCAGCAGCTTAGGCCGACAGGGGGAGCAGTTCTTC
cdr3_aa: CASSLGRQGEQFF

d_call: .
clone_size: .
v_call: TRBV4-1
j_call: TRBJ2-1
cdr3_nt: TGCGCCAGCAGCCAGGATAGCGACTCCTACAATGAGCAGTTCTTC
cdr3_aa: CASSQDSDSYNEQFF

d_call: .
clone_size: .
v_call: TRBV27
j_call: TRBJ2-3
cdr3_nt: TGTGCCAGCAGGGCCAGGGGCCCTCCAGATACGCAGTATTTT
cdr3_aa: CASRARGPPDTQYF

d_call: TRBD1
clone_size: many
v_call: TRBV7-2
j_call: TRBJ2-7
cdr3_nt: TGTGCCAGCAGCCCGACAGGGACCCGTGGTGAGCAGTACTTC
cdr3_aa: CASSPTGTRGEQYF

d_call: .
clone_size: many
v_call: TRBV3-1
j_call: TRBJ2-7
cdr3_nt: TGTGCCAGCAGCCAAGTTTCTTCCTACGAGCAGTACTTC
cdr3_aa: CASSQVSSYEQYF

d_call: .
clone_size: .
v_call: TRBV4-2
j_call: TRBJ2-5
cdr3_nt: TGTGCCAGCAGCCAAGAAACCTCGAGTAGGGAGACCCAGTACTTC
cdr3_aa: CASSQETSSRETQYF

d_call: .
clone_size: .
v_call: TRBV20-1
j_call: TRBJ2-7
cdr3_nt: TGCAGTGCTGGAGGGGGGCGGACGAACTACGAGCAGTACTTC
cdr3_aa: CSAGGGRTNYEQYF